This T cell receptor (beta chain) was found in a study of human T cells and chemical hapten exposure. The CDR3 runs 14 residues. V lost 3 bases, J lost 0 bases, and 7 bases lay in between. The germline V gene encodes CDR1 SEHNR and CDR2 FQNEAQ (reference sequence). As for time point: patch test 3, about 24 weeks after DPC sensitization. Treatment denoted: therapeutic diphenylcyclopropenone sensitization with weekly scalp DPC. TCRdb independently ran MiXCR on the RACE reads; one entry per CDR3 protein. This sample has 150,000 to 200,000 distinct CDR3 sequences; 24% occur once, and the top ten carry 2.5%.

The V gene is TRBV7-9, the J gene TRBJ2-3; D possibly uses TRBD1 or TRBD2 (5 bases each). The specimen comprised whole blood, sampled in connection with sensitization to the hapten diphenylcyclopropenone (DPC). The clonotype was recovered from a middle-aged woman with alopecia areata. Some clones in this sample may be carry-over from other donors' samples. CDR3 bases: TGTGCCAGCAGCTTCGAGGGGAGCACAGATACGCAGTATTTT. Its protein is CASSFEGSTDTQYF.